The entry below describes one T cell receptor (beta chain). The sample belongs to a study of blood T cell repertoires in COVID-19. Overall study context: Collection of acute and convalescent COVID-19 samples took place in the United States, Italy and Spain.

Measured with immunoSEQ multiplex PCR; TCRdb has only the in-frame clones, and not every one. The sample has 300,000 to 400,000 clones, 70% to 90% seen once. CDR3 length equals 17 residues. The germline V gene encodes CDR1 SGHAT and CDR2 FQNNGV. V shed 5 bases and J 0 bases; nucleotides not matched to a gene: 7. Sequenced input: peripheral blood. The chain uses TRBV11-2 and TRBJ1-3, with 10 bases aligning to TRBD1. This TCR derives from a woman aged 25-40 years with COVID-19, enrolled during active disease. The CDR3 reads CASSPRTGGDSGNTIYF. Here the CDR3 DNA reads TGTGCCAGCAGCCCCCGGACAGGGGGGGACTCTGGAAACACCATATATTTT.